This TCR beta chain was found in a study of T cells after yellow fever vaccination. Study-wide background: Those fractions that held only low numbers of cells were prepared using the SMART-Seq v4 Ultra Low Input RNA kit.

CDR3 length: 16 amino acids. CDR1 is SGHTA, CDR2 FQGTGA, per germline. V gave up 2 bases and J gave up 5 bases; unmatched junction bases: 4. The TCR cDNA carried a universal primer site and UMIs from 5'RACE template switching. Using its own MiXCR run on the 5' RACE reads, TCRdb lists one record per CDR3 protein. Counted here are some 400,000 distinct CDR3 sequences, 6.2% occurring once; the ten biggest clones make up 14% to 15%. Overall study findings and caveats: Within FACS-sorted repertoires, abundant clonotypes contaminating from the bulk population could be present. Peaking faster, on day 5 versus 15, the secondary response was nonetheless weaker.

This clonotype has just a few counts. Its antigen is not known. The V gene is TRBV7-3, the J gene TRBJ2-5; 14 bases are shared with TRBD2. The TCR originated in a man aged 30 to 39 who received the YFV17D yellow fever vaccine. Sample: PBMCs, taken 5 days after the yellow fever booster vaccination. The CDR3 spells CASSLLTSGREETQYF. DNA of the CDR3: TGTGCCAGCAGCTTATTGACTAGCGGGAGGGAGGAGACCCAGTACTTC.